This is a list of T cell receptor beta chains from one sample in a study of PD-1 blockade in classical Hodgkin lymphoma. The data were produced by immunoSEQ multiplex PCR, yet TCRdb's version contains in-frame clones alone and is incomplete. The data hold tens of thousands of clones, with 94% observed a single time. Source material: peripheral blood mononuclear cells (PBMCs). These receptors came from a human donor with classical Hodgkin lymphoma. Both conserved end residues are part of each CDR3. D genes are given only for firm matches. The size of a clone is reported for some rows only, either as once, few or many, or as a class for expanded clones.

v_call	j_call	clone_size	d_call	cdr3_aa	cdr3_nt
TRBV2	TRBJ1-6	NA	NA	CASSDPGLPLHF	TGTGCCAGCAGTGATCCCGGCTTACCCCTCCACTTT
TRBV21-1	TRBJ2-1	NA	NA	CASSKAPAGGPGEQFF	TGTGCCAGCAGCAAAGCCCCAGCGGGAGGGCCGGGTGAGCAGTTCTTC
TRBV5-1	TRBJ2-3	NA	NA	CASSLDTVRRGATQYF	TGCGCCAGCAGCTTGGATACAGTTCGAAGAGGGGCTACGCAGTATTTT
TRBV7-2	TRBJ2-3	NA	NA	CASSLVPGWDTQYF	TGTGCCAGCAGCTTAGTTCCTGGGTGGGATACGCAGTATTTT
TRBV29-1	TRBJ2-1	NA	TRBD2	CSVEWGLAGAGEQFF	TGCAGCGTTGAATGGGGACTAGCGGGAGCCGGTGAGCAGTTCTTC
TRBV11-2	TRBJ2-1	NA	TRBD2	CASSPRLAGGVGSYNEQFF	TGTGCCAGCAGCCCGCGACTAGCGGGAGGGGTAGGCTCCTACAATGAGCAGTTCTTC
TRBV6-5	TRBJ1-1	once	NA	CASGLIMNTEAFF	TGTGCCAGCGGGTTAATTATGAACACTGAAGCTTTCTTT
TRBV28	TRBJ2-3	NA	NA	CASSSPTTGTSTDTQYF	TGTGCCAGCAGTTCCCCGACGACAGGAACTAGCACAGATACGCAGTATTTT
TRBV6-5	TRBJ1-6	NA	TRBD1	CASSYGTVPNSPLHF	TGTGCCAGCAGTTACGGGACAGTCCCCAATTCACCCCTCCACTTT
TRBV30	TRBJ2-5	NA	TRBD2	CAWTRLAGGRETQYF	TGTGCCTGGACTCGACTAGCGGGGGGGCGAGAGACCCAGTACTTC
TRBV10-3	TRBJ2-3	NA	NA	CAISGETDTDTQYF	TGTGCCATCAGTGGGGAGACAGACACAGATACGCAGTATTTT
TRBV28	TRBJ1-1	NA	TRBD1	CASSLSQTGGLAFF	TGTGCCAGCAGTCTCAGCCAGACAGGGGGCCTGGCTTTCTTT
TRBV6-5	TRBJ2-3	NA	NA	CASSYGRPISTDTQYF	TGTGCCAGCAGTTACGGGAGGCCGATTAGCACAGATACGCAGTATTTT
TRBV19	TRBJ2-7	NA	NA	CASSPTPGSYEQYF	TGTGCCAGTAGTCCAACTCCCGGATCCTACGAGCAGTACTTC
TRBV10-3	TRBJ2-1	NA	NA	CAISELRLAAHEQFF	TGTGCCATCAGTGAGCTCCGCCTAGCAGCTCATGAGCAGTTCTTC
TRBV2	TRBJ1-2	NA	NA	CASSERGGAYYGYTF	TGTGCCAGCAGCGAAAGAGGCGGCGCCTACTATGGCTACACCTTC
TRBV9	TRBJ1-1	NA	NA	CASSDGRF	TGTGCCAGCAGCGATGGACGCTTT
TRBV7-2	TRBJ2-2	NA	NA	CASRSRRNTGELFF	TGTGCCAGCAGGTCTCGGAGGAACACCGGGGAGCTGTTTTTT
TRBV28	TRBJ2-1	NA	NA	CASSPAGRSFGAYNEQFF	TGTGCCAGCAGTCCCGCAGGGAGGTCCTTTGGGGCCTACAATGAGCAGTTCTTC
TRBV5-1	TRBJ1-1	once	NA	CASRLTGKMNTEAFF	TGCGCCAGCAGACTGACGGGAAAGATGAACACTGAAGCTTTCTTT
TRBV5-1	TRBJ2-1	once	TRBD2	CASSSSLAPSSYNEQFF	TGCGCCAGCAGCTCCTCACTAGCGCCGAGCTCCTACAATGAGCAGTTCTTC
TRBV4-2	TRBJ2-1	NA	TRBD2	CASSQDSRGDRNEQFF	TGTGCCAGCAGCCAAGATTCGCGGGGGGATCGGAATGAGCAGTTCTTC
TRBV11-1	TRBJ1-1	once	TRBD1	CASSLRQGSAEAFF	TGTGCCAGCAGCTTAAGACAGGGGAGCGCTGAAGCTTTCTTT
TRBV6-8	TRBJ2-1	NA	NA	CASSYLHLKGPDNEQFF	TGTGCCAGCAGTTACCTCCACCTTAAAGGGCCTGACAATGAGCAGTTCTTC
TRBV7-3	TRBJ1-1	NA	NA	CASSFSPSTEAFF	TGTGCCAGCAGCTTCTCTCCCTCCACTGAAGCTTTCTTT
TRBV25-1	TRBJ1-5	NA	NA	CASSALGGGRDQPQHF	TGTGCCAGCAGTGCCCTAGGCGGGGGTCGGGATCAGCCCCAGCATTTT
TRBV18	TRBJ2-7	NA	TRBD2	CASSPVGESGSPYEQYF	TGTGCCAGCTCACCAGTGGGGGAAAGCGGGAGCCCCTACGAGCAGTACTTC
TRBV19	TRBJ1-6	few	NA	CASAGPKNSPLHF	TGTGCCAGTGCGGGACCTAAAAATTCACCCCTCCACTTT
TRBV10-3	TRBJ2-5	NA	TRBD2	CAISPSQLAGKETQYF	TGTGCCATCAGTCCCTCCCAACTAGCGGGTAAAGAGACCCAGTACTTC
TRBV9	TRBJ2-7	NA	NA	CASSVAWGYEYEQYF	TGTGCCAGCAGCGTAGCCTGGGGGTATGAGTACGAGCAGTACTTC
TRBV19	TRBJ1-4	NA	NA	CASSPRSAKEKLFF	TGTGCCAGTAGCCCCCGGTCGGCTAAAGAAAAACTGTTTTTT
TRBV5-1	TRBJ2-7	NA	NA	CASSLVAGFTYEQYF	TGCGCCAGCAGCTTGGTGGCAGGCTTCACCTACGAGCAGTACTTC
TRBV7-2	TRBJ1-5	NA	NA	CASSLLGYQPQHF	TGTGCCAGCAGCTTATTAGGGTATCAGCCCCAGCATTTT
TRBV4-3	TRBJ2-7	NA	TRBD2	CASSQALADSYEQYF	TGCGCCAGCAGCCAAGCCCTAGCGGACTCCTACGAGCAGTACTTC
TRBV7-2	TRBJ2-3	once	TRBD2	CASSLVPSGGGTDTQYF	TGTGCCAGCAGCTTAGTTCCTAGCGGGGGCGGCACAGATACGCAGTATTTT
TRBV18	TRBJ2-5	NA	NA	CASSSTGGETQYF	TGTGCCAGCTCATCCACCGGGGGAGAGACCCAGTACTTC
TRBV4-2	TRBJ1-2	once	NA	CASSQPSGPARHGYTF	TGTGCCAGCAGCCAACCCTCGGGGCCTGCCCGTCATGGCTACACCTTC
TRBV9	TRBJ1-3	NA	NA	CASSVGGVLDTIYF	TGTGCCAGCAGCGTAGGAGGTGTATTAGACACCATATATTTT
TRBV19	TRBJ2-2	NA	TRBD1	CASSLGQGTPRGELFF	TGTGCCAGTAGTCTCGGACAGGGGACACCTCGCGGGGAGCTGTTTTTT
TRBV5-4	TRBJ2-3	NA	TRBD1	CASSSPRQGIADTQYF	TGTGCCAGCAGCTCGCCAAGACAGGGGATCGCAGATACGCAGTATTTT
TRBV4-3	TRBJ1-1	NA	NA	CASSQDWGDTEAFF	TGCGCCAGCAGCCAAGATTGGGGGGACACTGAAGCTTTCTTT
TRBV18	TRBJ2-7	NA	TRBD1	CASSRTGSYEQYF	TGTGCCAGCTCGCGGACAGGATCCTACGAGCAGTACTTC
TRBV29-1	TRBJ2-4	NA	NA	CSVLDSVLTKNIQYF	TGCAGCGTTTTGGATAGCGTCTTGACCAAAAACATTCAGTACTTC
TRBV28	TRBJ1-1	NA	TRBD1	CASSSSHRGGTEAFF	TGTGCCAGCAGTTCATCTCACAGGGGAGGCACTGAAGCTTTCTTT
TRBV7-2	TRBJ2-3	NA	NA	CASSLWGDTQYF	TGTGCCAGCAGCTTGTGGGGGGATACGCAGTATTTT
TRBV28	TRBJ1-6	few	TRBD1	CASRDRDASPLHF	TGTGCCAGCAGGGACAGGGATGCTTCACCCCTCCACTTT
TRBV10-3	TRBJ2-7	NA	TRBD1	CAIRGQGETYEQYF	TGTGCCATCAGGGGACAGGGTGAAACTTACGAGCAGTACTTC
TRBV6-1	TRBJ2-7	NA	NA	CASSVSLTGTHYEQYF	TGTGCCAGCAGTGTGAGCCTGACCGGGACCCATTACGAGCAGTACTTC
TRBV12-5	TRBJ2-7	few	TRBD1	CASGLGHRGYEQYF	TGTGCTAGTGGTTTGGGTCACAGGGGCTACGAGCAGTACTTC
TRBV30	TRBJ2-5	NA	NA	CAWSVRETQYF	TGTGCCTGGAGTGTAAGGGAGACCCAGTACTTC
TRBV28	TRBJ2-6	NA	NA	CASSPGGSGANVLTF	TGTGCCAGCAGTCCCGGGGGCTCTGGGGCCAACGTCCTGACTTTC
TRBV5-1	TRBJ2-5	once	NA	CASSPTPGLSETQYF	TGCGCCAGCAGCCCGACACCGGGGCTCAGTGAGACCCAGTACTTC
TRBV28	TRBJ1-2	NA	NA	CASSYQQGYLSYTF	TGTGCCAGCAGTTACCAACAGGGCTATCTGTCCTACACCTTC
TRBV6-5	TRBJ1-1	NA	NA	CASSYQGRAEAFF	TGTGCCAGCAGTTACCAGGGTCGCGCTGAAGCTTTCTTT
TRBV19	TRBJ1-2	NA	TRBD1	CASSMDRYYGYTF	TGTGCCAGTAGTATGGACAGGTACTATGGCTACACCTTC
TRBV25-1	TRBJ1-5	NA	NA	CASSGTTSNQPQHF	TGTGCCAGCAGTGGGACAACTAGTAATCAGCCCCAGCATTTT
TRBV7-2	TRBJ2-3	NA	NA	CASSPRVAGIDTQYF	TGTGCCAGCAGCCCCCGTGTTGCGGGAATAGATACGCAGTATTTT
TRBV4-1	TRBJ2-5	NA	TRBD1	CASSRDRGETQYF	TGCGCCAGCAGCCGGGACAGGGGAGAGACCCAGTACTTC
TRBV30	TRBJ1-2	NA	NA	CAWTQTPADYGYTF	TGTGCCTGGACCCAAACACCGGCGGACTATGGCTACACCTTC